This T cell receptor beta chain emerged from a study of shared clonotypes between healthy human individuals. Study-wide points: Sequencing depth was expected to affect clonotype sharing among donors.

Assay used: immunoSEQ multiplex PCR; TCRdb lists only in-frame clones, some missing. The sample includes fewer than 850,000 clones, roughly 70% of them seen just once. Trimming took 6 bases from V and 2 from J; bases not matched to a gene: 10. This CDR3 region has 15 residues. Looked up from germline, CDR1 is MNHEY and CDR2 is SVGAGI. Of note for this clone: Its antigen is unidentified.

Material: memory CD4+ T cells sorted from blood. The sample's subset: CD45RA-negative fraction. This chain connects TRBV6-5 to TRBJ2-7; 7 bases are shared with TRBD1. The clonotype comes from a woman in her 30s in good health. The CDR3 DNA sequence: TGTGCCAGCAGCCAAGACAGGGAGCCCCCCTACGAGCAGTACTTC. Protein product: CASSQDREPPYEQYF.